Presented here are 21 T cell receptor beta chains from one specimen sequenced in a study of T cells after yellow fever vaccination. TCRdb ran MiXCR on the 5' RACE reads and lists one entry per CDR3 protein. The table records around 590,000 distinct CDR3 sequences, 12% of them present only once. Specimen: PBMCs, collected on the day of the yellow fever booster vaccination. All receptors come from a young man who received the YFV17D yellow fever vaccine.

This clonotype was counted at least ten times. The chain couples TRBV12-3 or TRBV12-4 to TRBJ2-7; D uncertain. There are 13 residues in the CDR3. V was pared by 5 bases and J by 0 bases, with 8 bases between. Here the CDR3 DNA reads TGTGCCAGCAGTCCCAAGAACTCCTACGAGCAGTACTTC. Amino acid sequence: CASSPKNSYEQYF.

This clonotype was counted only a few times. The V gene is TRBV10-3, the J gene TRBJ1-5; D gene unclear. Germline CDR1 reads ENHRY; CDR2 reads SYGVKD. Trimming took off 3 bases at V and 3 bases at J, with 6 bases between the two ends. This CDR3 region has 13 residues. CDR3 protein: CAISDTYNQPQHF. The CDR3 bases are TGTGCCATCAGTGACACCTACAATCAGCCCCAGCATTTT.

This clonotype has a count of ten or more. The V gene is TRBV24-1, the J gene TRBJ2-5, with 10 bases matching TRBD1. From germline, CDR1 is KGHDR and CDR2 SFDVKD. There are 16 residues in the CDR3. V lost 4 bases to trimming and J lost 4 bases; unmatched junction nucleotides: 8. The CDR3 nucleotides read TGTGCCACCAGTGACTCCGGGACAGGGGATCGAGAGACCCAGTACTTC. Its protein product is CATSDSGTGDRETQYF.

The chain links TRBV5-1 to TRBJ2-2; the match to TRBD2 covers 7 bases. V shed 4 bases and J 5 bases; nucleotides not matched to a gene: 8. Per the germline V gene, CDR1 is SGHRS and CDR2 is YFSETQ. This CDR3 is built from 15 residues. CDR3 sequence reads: CASSPRTSDTGELFF. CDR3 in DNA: TGCGCCAGCAGCCCCCGGACTAGTGATACCGGGGAGCTGTTTTTT.

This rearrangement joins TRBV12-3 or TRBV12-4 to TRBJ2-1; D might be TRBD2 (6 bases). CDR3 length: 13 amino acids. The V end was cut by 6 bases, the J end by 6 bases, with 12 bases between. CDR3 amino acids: CASRVRDFNEQFF. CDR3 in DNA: TGTGCCAGCAGGGTCCGGGACTTCAATGAGCAGTTCTTC.

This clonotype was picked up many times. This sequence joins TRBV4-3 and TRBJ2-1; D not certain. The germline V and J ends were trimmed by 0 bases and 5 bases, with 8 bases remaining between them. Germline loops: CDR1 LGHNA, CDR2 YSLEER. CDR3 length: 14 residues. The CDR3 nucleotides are TGCGCCAGCAGCCAAGATTCCAGAAACAATGAGCAGTTCTTC. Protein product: CASSQDSRNNEQFF.

Here the CDR3 reads CASSPGFSNQPQHF. In DNA, the CDR3 is TGTGCCAGCTCACCGGGATTTAGCAATCAGCCCCAGCATTTT. The chain couples TRBV18 to TRBJ1-5; D is unresolved. The CDR3 totals 14 residues. V was shortened by 3 bases and J by 0 bases, with 6 bases between the two germline ends. The germline gives CDR1 KGHSH, CDR2 LQKENI. The entire variable domain, with the rest obtained from reference TRBV18 and TRBJ1-5, is as follows: NAGVMQNPRHLVRRRGQEARLRCSPMKGHSHVYWYRQLPEEGLKFMVYLQKENIIDESGMPKERFSAEFPKEGPSILRIQQVVRGDSAAYFCASSPGFSNQPQHFGDGTRLSIL.

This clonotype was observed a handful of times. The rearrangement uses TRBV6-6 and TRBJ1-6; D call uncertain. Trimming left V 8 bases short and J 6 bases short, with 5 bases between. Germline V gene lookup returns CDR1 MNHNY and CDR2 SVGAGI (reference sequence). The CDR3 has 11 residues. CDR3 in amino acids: CASEGNSPLHF. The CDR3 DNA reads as TGTGCCAGCGAGGGTAATTCACCCCTCCACTTT.

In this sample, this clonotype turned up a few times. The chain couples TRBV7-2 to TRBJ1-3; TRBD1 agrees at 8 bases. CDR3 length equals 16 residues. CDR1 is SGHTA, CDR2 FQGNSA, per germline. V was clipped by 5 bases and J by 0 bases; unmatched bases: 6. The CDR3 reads CASSRTGTNSGNTIYF. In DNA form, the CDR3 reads TGTGCCAGCAGCCGGACAGGGACAAACTCTGGAAACACCATATATTTT.

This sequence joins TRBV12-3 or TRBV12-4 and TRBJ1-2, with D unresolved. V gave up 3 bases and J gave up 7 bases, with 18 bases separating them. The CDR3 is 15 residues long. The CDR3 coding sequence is TGTGCCAGCAGTTTCAGCGGGGTTCGGGTCTTTGGCTACACCTTC. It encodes CASSFSGVRVFGYTF.

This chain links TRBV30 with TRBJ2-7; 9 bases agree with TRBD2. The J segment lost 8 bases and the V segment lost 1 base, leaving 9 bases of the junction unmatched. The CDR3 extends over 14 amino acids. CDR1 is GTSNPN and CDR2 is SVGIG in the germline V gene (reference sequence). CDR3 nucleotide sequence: TGTGCCTGGAGTGCCTCCTCTAGCGGGGATAAGCAGTACTTC. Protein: CAWSASSSGDKQYF.

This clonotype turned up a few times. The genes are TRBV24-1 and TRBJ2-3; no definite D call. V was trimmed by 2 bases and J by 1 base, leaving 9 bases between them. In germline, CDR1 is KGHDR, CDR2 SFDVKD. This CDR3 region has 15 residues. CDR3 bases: TGTGCCACCAGTGATTCGAAAGGTCGCACAGATACGCAGTATTTT. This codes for CATSDSKGRTDTQYF.

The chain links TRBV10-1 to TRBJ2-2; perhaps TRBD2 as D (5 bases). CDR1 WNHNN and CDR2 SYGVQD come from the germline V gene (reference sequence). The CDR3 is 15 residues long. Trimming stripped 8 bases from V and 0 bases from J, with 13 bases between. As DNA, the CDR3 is TGCGCCAGCGATAAGGGAGCCACGAACACCGGGGAGCTGTTTTTT. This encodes CASDKGATNTGELFF.

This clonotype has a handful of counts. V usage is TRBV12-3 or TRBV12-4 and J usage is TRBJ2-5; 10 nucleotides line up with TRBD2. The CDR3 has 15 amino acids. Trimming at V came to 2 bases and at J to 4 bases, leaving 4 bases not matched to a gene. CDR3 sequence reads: CASSLPSGRRETQYF. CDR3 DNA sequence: TGTGCCAGCAGTTTACCTAGCGGGAGAAGAGAGACCCAGTACTTC.

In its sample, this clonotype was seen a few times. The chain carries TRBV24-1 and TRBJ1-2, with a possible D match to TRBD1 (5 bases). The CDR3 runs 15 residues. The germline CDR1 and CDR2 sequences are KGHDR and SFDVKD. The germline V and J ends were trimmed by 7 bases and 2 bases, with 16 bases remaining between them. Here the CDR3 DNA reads TGTGCCACCAGCCCCGCGGGGGGTTTCAACTATGGCTACACCTTC. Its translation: CATSPAGGFNYGYTF.

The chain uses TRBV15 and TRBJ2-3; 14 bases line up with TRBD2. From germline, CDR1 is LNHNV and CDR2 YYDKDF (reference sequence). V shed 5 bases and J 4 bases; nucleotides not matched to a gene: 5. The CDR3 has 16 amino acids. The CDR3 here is CATSGRLAGGPDTQYF. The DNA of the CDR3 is TGTGCCACCAGCGGTAGACTAGCGGGAGGGCCAGATACGCAGTATTTT.

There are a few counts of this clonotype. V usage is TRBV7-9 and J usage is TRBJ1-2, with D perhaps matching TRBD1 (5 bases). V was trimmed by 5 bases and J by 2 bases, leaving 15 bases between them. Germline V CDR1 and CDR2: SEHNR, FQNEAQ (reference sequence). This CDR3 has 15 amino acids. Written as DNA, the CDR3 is TGTGCCAGCAGCGGCTCAGGTGGGGGAAACTATGGCTACACCTTC. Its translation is CASSGSGGGNYGYTF.

The CDR3 spells CSAPRDGASTDTQYF. Here the CDR3 DNA reads TGCAGTGCTCCCCGGGACGGAGCAAGCACAGATACGCAGTATTTT. The chain is built from TRBV20-1 and TRBJ2-3; the D call may be TRBD1 or TRBD2 (5 bases each). Germline V gene lookup returns CDR1 DFQATT and CDR2 SNEGSKA (reference sequence). The CDR3 contains 15 residues. Deletions cut 5 bases from V and 0 bases from J, with 15 bases between.

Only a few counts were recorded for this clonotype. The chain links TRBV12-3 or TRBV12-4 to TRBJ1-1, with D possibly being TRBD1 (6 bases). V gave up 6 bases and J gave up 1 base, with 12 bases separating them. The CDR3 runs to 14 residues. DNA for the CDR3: TGTGCCAGCAGACATAGGACAGCGAACACTGAAGCTTTCTTT. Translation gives CASRHRTANTEAFF.

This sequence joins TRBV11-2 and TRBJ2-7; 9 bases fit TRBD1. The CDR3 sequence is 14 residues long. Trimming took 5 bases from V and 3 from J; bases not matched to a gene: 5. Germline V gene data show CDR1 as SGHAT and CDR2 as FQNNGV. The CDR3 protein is CASSPPDRGYEQYF. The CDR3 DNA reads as TGTGCCAGCAGCCCGCCGGACAGGGGCTACGAGCAGTACTTC. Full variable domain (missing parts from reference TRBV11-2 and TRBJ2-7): EAGVAQSPRYKIIEKRQSVAFWCNPISGHATLYWYQQILGQGPKLLIQFQNNGVVDDSQLPKDRFSAERLKGVDSTLKIQPAKLEDSAVYLCASSPPDRGYEQYFGPGTRLTVT.

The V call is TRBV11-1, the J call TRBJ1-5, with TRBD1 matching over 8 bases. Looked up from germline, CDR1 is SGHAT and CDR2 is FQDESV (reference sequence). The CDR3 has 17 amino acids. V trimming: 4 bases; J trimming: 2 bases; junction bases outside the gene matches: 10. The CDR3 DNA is TGTGCCAGCAGCTCGTCCTCAGGGGGCCTGGGCAATCAGCCCCAGCATTTT. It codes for CASSSSSGGLGNQPQHF.